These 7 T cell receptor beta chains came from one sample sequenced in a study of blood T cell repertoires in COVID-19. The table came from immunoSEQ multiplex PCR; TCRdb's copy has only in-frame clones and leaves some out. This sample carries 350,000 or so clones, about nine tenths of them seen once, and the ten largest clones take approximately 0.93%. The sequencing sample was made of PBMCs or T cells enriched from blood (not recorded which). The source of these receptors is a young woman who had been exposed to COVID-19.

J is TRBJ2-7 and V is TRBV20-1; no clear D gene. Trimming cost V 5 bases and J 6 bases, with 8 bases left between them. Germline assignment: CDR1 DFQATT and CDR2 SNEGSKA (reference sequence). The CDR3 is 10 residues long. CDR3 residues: CSADTSEQYF. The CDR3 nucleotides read TGCAGTGCTGATACCAGCGAGCAGTACTTC.

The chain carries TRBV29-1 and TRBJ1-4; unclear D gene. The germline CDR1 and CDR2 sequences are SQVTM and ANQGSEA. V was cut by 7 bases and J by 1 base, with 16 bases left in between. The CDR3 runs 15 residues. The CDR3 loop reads CSATRGGLTNEKLFF. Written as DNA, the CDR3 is TGCAGCGCCACACGTGGTGGCCTAACTAATGAAAAACTGTTTTTT.

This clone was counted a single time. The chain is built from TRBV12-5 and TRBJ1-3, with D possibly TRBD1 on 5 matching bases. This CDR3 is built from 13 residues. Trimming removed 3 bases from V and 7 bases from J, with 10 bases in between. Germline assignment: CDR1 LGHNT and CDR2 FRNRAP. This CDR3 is CASGFRTGNTIYF. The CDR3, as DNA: TGTGCTAGTGGTTTTCGCACAGGCAACACCATATATTTT.

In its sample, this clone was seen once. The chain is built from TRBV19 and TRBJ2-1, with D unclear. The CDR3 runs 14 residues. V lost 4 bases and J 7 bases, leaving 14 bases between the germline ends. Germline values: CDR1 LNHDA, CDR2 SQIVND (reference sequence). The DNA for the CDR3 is TGTGCCAGTAGTAGGCAGGCCGAACGGAATGAGCAGTTCTTC. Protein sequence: CASSRQAERNEQFF.

The chain's CDR3 is CASSHGDNNEQFF. In DNA form, the CDR3 reads TGTGCCAGCTCGCACGGGGACAACAATGAGCAGTTCTTC. This chain connects TRBV18 to TRBJ2-1, with D tentatively TRBD1 (6 bases). The CDR3 consists of 13 residues. The V and J ends lost 6 bases and 5 bases respectively, with 11 bases between them. CDR1 KGHSH and CDR2 LQKENI come from the germline V gene. Combining the CDR3 with reference TRBV18 and TRBJ2-1 gives the whole variable domain NAGVMQNPRHLVRRRGQEARLRCSPMKGHSHVYWYRQLPEEGLKFMVYLQKENIIDESGMPKERFSAEFPKEGPSILRIQQVVRGDSAAYFCASSHGDNNEQFFGPGTRLTVL.

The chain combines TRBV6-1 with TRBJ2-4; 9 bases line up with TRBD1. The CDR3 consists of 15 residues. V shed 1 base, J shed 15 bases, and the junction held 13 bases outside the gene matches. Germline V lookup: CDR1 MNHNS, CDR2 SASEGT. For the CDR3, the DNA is TGTGCCAGCAGTGAAGGTACCACCGGGACAGGGCGTCGGTACTTC. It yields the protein CASSEGTTGTGRRYF.

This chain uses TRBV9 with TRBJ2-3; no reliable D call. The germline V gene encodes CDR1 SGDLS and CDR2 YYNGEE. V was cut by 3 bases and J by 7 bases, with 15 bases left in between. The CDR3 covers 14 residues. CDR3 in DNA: TGTGCCAGCAGCGGACCAAGGAGTAACTATACGCAGTATTTT. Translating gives CASSGPRSNYTQYF.